This T cell receptor beta chain was recorded in a study of blood T cell repertoires in COVID-19. With 6 bases clipped from V and 6 bases from J, the junction kept 7 bases outside the gene matches. This CDR3 contains 13 residues. The V gene's germline CDR1 is MNHEY and CDR2 SVGAGI. This clone has a single count. Two negative PCRs, clearance, or symptom resolution were required of recovered Cohort 3 donors. Per the authors' pipeline: By means of reference gene primer amplification, nucleated cell counts were estimated. Produced via immunoSEQ multiplex PCR; TCRdb's table is partial and in-frame only. D and trimming come from the DNA, and the V and J calls and clone size come from that table. Of fewer than 300,000 clones in the sample, 85% to 90% were seen once.

The sample taken for sequencing was PBMCs or T cells enriched from blood (not recorded which). This clonotype was obtained from a man aged 18 to 30 who had recovered from COVID-19. J is TRBJ1-2 and V is TRBV6-5; 7 bases are a match to TRBD1. The CDR3 is CASSDRVGDGYTF. DNA for the CDR3: TGTGCCAGCAGCGACAGGGTTGGAGATGGCTACACCTTC.